This T cell receptor (beta chain) came from a study of blood T cell repertoires in COVID-19. Study context: The United States, Italy and Spain supplied acute and convalescent COVID-19 samples. T cells, B-cell-depleted T cells, or PBMCs provided the cDNA or gDNA that served as material.

Per the original data handling: Nucleated cell number was recorded as an estimate derived from reference gene primer amplification. Produced via immunoSEQ multiplex PCR; TCRdb's table is partial and in-frame only. V and J calls plus clone size are reproduced from that table; the DNA served to infer D and trimming. The sample contains about 130,000 clones, more than 70% of which appear only once. The CDR3 has 16 residues. Germline V lookup: CDR1 SGHAT, CDR2 FQNNGV. With 5 bases removed from V and 0 bases from J, the gap between germline ends came to 17 bases. The sample was peripheral blood. The chain carries TRBV11-2 and TRBJ2-7, with D possibly TRBD2 on 5 matching bases. The TCR sequence derives from a man in his 60s with acute or convalescent COVID-19. The CDR3 protein is CASSLAPSHSSYEQYF. The CDR3, as DNA: TGTGCCAGCAGCCTCGCCCCTAGCCACAGCTCCTACGAGCAGTACTTC.